This entry describes one T cell receptor beta chain. The sample is drawn from a study of cytomegalovirus exposure and HLA in healthy donors. V was pared by 0 bases and J by 4 bases, with 2 bases of the junction left unmatched. The CDR3 has 14 amino acids. Germline V gene data show CDR1 as SGHRS and CDR2 as YFSETQ. Both 60 Vbeta primers and 13 Jbeta primers went into the PCR. Sequencing used immunoSEQ multiplex PCR; TCRdb keeps in-frame clones, though not all of them. The sample includes approximately 150,000 clones, around four fifths seen only once; the top ten take 1.3%. The chain uses TRBV5-1 and TRBJ2-7; 9 nucleotides agree with TRBD1. Sequencing was done on a sample of PBMCs. The receptor comes from a man aged 30 to 45 in good health and CMV-seronegative. The CDR3 region has the DNA TGCGCCAGCAGCTTGGGGGGACAGGGATACGAGCAGTACTTC. This translates into CASSLGGQGYEQYF.